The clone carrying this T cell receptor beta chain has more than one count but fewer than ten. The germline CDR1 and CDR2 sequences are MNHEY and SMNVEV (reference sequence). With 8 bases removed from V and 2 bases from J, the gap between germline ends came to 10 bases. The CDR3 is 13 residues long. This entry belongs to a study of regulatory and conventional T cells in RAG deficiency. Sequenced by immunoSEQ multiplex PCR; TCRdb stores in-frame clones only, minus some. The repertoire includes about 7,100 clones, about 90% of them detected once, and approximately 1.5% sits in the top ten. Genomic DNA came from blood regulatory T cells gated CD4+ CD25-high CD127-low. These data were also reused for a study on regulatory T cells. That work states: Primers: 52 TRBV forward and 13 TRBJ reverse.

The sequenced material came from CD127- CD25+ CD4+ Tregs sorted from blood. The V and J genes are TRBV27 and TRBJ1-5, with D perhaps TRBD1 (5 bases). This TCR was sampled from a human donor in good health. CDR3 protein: CASSGNRNQPQHF. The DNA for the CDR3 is TGTGCCAGCTCAGGGAATCGCAATCAGCCCCAGCATTTT.